Listed here is a single T cell receptor (beta chain). What it binds is unknown. This specimen comes from a study of blood T cells in healthy people across ages. Study-wide points: Age advanced and TCR beta diversity per million T cells fell, roughly linearly. Unsorted PBMCs blocked a conclusive comparison of naive and antigen-experienced cells.

Together with a sample-barcoded 5' primer, a J-beta primer mix was included in a second PCR lasting about 7 to 12 cycles. TCRdb independently ran MiXCR on the 5' RACE reads; one entry per CDR3 protein. The table includes about 1.4 million distinct CDR3 sequences, approximately 59% detected once. V lost 1 base and J lost 6, with 19 bases in between. This CDR3 is built from 18 residues. Germline V lookup: CDR1 SGHDN, CDR2 FVKESK. The sequence was obtained from a man in his late teens or twenties in good health. Sequencing was performed on blood. V gene TRBV14 combines with J gene TRBJ2-6; D unclear. CDR3 bases: TGTGCCAGCAGCCAAGGTTTCTTCCAGGATCGCGTGGCCAACGTCCTGACTTTC. Translated, it gives CASSQGFFQDRVANVLTF.